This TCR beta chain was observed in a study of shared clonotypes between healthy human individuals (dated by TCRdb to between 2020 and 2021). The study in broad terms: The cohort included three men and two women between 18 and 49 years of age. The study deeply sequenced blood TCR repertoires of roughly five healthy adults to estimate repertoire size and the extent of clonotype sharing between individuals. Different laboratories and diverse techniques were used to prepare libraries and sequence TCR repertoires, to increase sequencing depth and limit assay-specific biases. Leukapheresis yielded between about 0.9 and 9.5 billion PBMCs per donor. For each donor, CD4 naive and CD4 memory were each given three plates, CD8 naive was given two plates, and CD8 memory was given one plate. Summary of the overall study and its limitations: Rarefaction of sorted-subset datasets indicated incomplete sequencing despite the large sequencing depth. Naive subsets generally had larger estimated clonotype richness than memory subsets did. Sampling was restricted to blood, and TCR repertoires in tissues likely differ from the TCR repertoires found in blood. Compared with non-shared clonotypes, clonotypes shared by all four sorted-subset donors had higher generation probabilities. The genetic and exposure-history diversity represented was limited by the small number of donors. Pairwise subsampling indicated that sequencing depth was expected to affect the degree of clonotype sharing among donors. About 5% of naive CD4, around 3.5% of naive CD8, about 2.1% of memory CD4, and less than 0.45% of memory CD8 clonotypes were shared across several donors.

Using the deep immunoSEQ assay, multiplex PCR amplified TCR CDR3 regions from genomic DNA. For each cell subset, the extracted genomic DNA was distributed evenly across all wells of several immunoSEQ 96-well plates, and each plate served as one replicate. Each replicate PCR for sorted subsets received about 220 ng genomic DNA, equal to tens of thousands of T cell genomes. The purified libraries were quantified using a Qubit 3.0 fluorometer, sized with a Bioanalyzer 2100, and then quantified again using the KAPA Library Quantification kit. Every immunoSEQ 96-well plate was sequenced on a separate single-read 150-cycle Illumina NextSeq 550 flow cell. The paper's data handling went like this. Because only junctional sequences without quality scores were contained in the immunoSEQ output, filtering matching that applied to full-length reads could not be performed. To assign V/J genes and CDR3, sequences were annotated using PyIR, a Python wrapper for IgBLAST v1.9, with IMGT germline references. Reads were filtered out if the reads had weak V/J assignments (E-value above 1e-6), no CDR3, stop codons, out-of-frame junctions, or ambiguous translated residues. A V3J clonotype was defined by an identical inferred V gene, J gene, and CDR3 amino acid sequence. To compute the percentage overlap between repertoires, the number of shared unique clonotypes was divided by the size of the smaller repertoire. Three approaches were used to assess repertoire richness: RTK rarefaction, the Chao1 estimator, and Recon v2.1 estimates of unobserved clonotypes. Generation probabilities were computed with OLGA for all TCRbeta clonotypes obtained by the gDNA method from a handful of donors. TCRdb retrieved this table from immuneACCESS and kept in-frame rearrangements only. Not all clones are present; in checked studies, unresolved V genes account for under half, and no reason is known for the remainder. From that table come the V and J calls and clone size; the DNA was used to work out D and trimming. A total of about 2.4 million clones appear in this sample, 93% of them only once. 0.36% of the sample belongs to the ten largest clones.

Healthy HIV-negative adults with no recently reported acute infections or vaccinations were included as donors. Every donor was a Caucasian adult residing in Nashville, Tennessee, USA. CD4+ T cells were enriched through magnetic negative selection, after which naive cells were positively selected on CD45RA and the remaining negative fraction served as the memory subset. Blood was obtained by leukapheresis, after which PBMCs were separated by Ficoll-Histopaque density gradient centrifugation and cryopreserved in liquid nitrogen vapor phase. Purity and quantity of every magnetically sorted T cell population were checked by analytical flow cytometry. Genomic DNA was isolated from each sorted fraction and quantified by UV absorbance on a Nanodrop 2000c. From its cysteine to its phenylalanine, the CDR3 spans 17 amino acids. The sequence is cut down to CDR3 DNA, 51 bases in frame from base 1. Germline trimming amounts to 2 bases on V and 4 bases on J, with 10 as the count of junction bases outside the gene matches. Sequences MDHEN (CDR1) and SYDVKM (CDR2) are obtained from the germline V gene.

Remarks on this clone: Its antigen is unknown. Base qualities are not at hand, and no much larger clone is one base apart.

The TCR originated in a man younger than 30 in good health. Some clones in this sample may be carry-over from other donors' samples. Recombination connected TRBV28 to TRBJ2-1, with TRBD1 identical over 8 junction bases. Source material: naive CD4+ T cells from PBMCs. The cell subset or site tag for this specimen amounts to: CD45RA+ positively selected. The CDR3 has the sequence CASSLRTGTGGYNEQFF. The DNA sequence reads TGTGCCAGCAGTTTAAGAACGGGGACAGGCGGGTACAATGAGCAGTTCTTC.